This T cell receptor beta chain was sequenced in a study of T cells in Graves' hyperthyroidism and ophthalmopathy (dated by TCRdb to about 2019). Notes on the research overall: Peripheral blood samples were taken at the time of initial diagnosis, prior to any treatment. To identify distinguishing TCR V-J signatures, a discovery cohort of about a hundred patients was used, comprising approximately 40 with Graves' ophthalmopathy and 57 with stable Graves' hyperthyroidism. Whether ophthalmopathy could be predicted prospectively was tested in an independent validation cohort made up of under 20 hyperthyroidism patients plus 17 patients who later progressed to ophthalmopathy. For training and testing, the 100 or so patients in the discovery cohort were randomly divided in a 7:3 ratio. In more than 5 Graves' hyperthyroidism patients, the study also compared T-cell repertoires from thyroid tissue with T-cell repertoires from blood. After blood sampling, hyperthyroidism patients were treated with methimazole at a starting dose of 30 mg daily, and ophthalmopathy patients were treated with high-dose intravenous methylprednisolone. TCR Vbeta CDR3 sequencing of 130 to 150 peripheral blood samples (approximately 44 ophthalmopathy, about 74 hyperthyroidism and roughly 17 progressor patients) is reported in the paper.

This clonotype was seen only a few times. Which antigen it targets is not known. The sample holds no much larger clone one base away, and base qualities are not on file. TCR beta CDR3 regions were amplified from RNA transcripts. The first round of RT-PCR for the TCR CDR3 was performed with the HTBI primer set and the Qiagen OneStep RT-PCR kit. Libraries were constructed in a second round of multiplex PCR, after which size selection and purification were carried out. Sequencing of the libraries was done on an Illumina HiSeq2000 using paired-end 100 bp reads. As for the authors' bioinformatics: SOAPnuke was used to process the raw data, removing reads that contained adapters or uncalled bases, had a mean Phred below 15, or lacked an exact match to the constant primer or identifier. COPE v1.2.5 was used to merge high-quality paired reads, and clonotypes were defined as unique nucleotide sequences. MiTCR v1.1 was used to align the clonotypes against IMGT TRBV, TRBD and TRBJ reference segments. The analysis was restricted to V-J combinations with a frequency above 0.0001, which together covered 99% to 99.2% of the repertoires. A TCS score was defined as the ratio between F50 (clonal expansion) and ExV (chaos), using BLOSUM62-based TCRdist between CDR3 peptides within each V-J. Welch's t-statistics and random forest reduced 500 to 650 V-J features to around 14, which were used in a naive Bayes classifier (R e1071). The raw public reads went through TCRdb reprocessing: fastp at Q25, MiXCR clone calling, in-frame beta chains kept. Every distinct CDR3 protein forms one entry, paired with its most common genes and DNA. None of the V and J calls come from the authors' own analysis; TCRdb made them. Within this sample are about 500,000 distinct CDR3 sequences, with 15% to 20% of them counted one time only. The top ten hold 25% to 35% of the sample.

For CDR1 and CDR2, the germline V gene (reference sequence) lists SEHNR and FQNEAQ. The CDR3 goes from the cysteine to the phenylalanine over 16 residues. Of all the DNA, just the CDR3 is kept, 48 bases in frame from base 1. Germline trimming amounts to 5 bases on V and 0 bases on J, with 6 as the count of junction bases outside the gene matches. Moderately to severely active disease, a Clinical Activity Score of at least 3, a NOSPECS grade of at least 4, and a duration under 3 months were present in ophthalmopathy patients. The study excluded patients with uncontrolled infections, other autoimmune diseases, pregnancy or lactation. Diagnoses were based on clinical symptoms, serum thyroxine and TRAb, thyroid ultrasound and orbital computed tomography. PBMCs were separated from approximately 9.9 ml of fresh peripheral blood using Ficoll-Paque density gradient centrifugation. Trizol reagent was used to extract total RNA, and RNA quality was then checked on an Agilent 2100 Bioanalyzer.

Results the study describes overall, beyond this receptor: Most expanded thyroid clonotypes (frequency above 0.001) were also detected in blood, suggesting blood repertoires may reflect thyroid immune responses. Sample size was not statistically predetermined, and blinding of investigators to group allocation was not performed. Ophthalmopathy was separated from stable hyperthyroidism by a 13 V-J signature model, with roughly 88% sensitivity and about 84% specificity obtained in cross-validation and 80%/75% obtained in testing. In validation, progression to ophthalmopathy was predicted by the model with almost 71% sensitivity and around 75% specificity, a median of roughly six months before onset.

The sequence was obtained from a woman younger than 45 with Graves' ophthalmopathy. The sample was blood. The sequence joins TRBV7-9 to TRBJ1-1; 10 junctional bases match TRBD1. The nucleotide sequence is given as TGTGCCAGCAGCGACCTCGGGACAGGGGTGAACACTGAAGCTTTCTTT. The translation is CASSDLGTGVNTEAFF.